These T cell receptor beta chains were read from a single sample in a study of blood T cell repertoires in COVID-19. Sequencing was performed with immunoSEQ multiplex PCR; in TCRdb, only in-frame clones are kept and a portion is missing. The data hold about 130,000 clones, with just under 85% observed a single time. Sequenced: PBMCs or T cells enriched from blood (not recorded which). The receptor source for this set is a man aged 50 or older who had recovered from COVID-19. CDR3s include the opening cysteine and the closing phenylalanine or tryptophan. The D gene is left open where the match is weak. Clone size appears in some rows only: once, few, many, or a class for an expanded clone.

v_gene	d_gene	abundance	j_gene	CDR3nt	CDR3aa
TRBV24-1	NA	NA	TRBJ1-5	TGTGCCACCAGTGAGGATACGGACAGTGATCAGCCCCAGCATTTT	CATSEDTDSDQPQHF
TRBV3-1/TRBV3-2	TRBD1	NA	TRBJ2-5	TGTGCCAGCAGCCACGGAGGGACAGGGGAAGAGACCCAGTACTTC	CASSHGGTGEETQYF
TRBV27	NA	few	TRBJ2-7	TGTGCCAGCAGTCCCCTTGGCAGGTTCGACGAGCAGTACTTC	CASSPLGRFDEQYF
TRBV9	NA	NA	TRBJ1-2	TGTGCCAGCAGCGTAGCTTACTCTAACTATGGCTACACCTTC	CASSVAYSNYGYTF
TRBV7-2	NA	NA	TRBJ1-5	TGTGCCAGCAGCGCCTTTGTAAGCGACAATCAGCCCCAGCATTTT	CASSAFVSDNQPQHF
TRBV28	NA	NA	TRBJ1-6	TGTGCCAGCAGCCCCGGGACACCTAATTCACCCCTCCACTTT	CASSPGTPNSPLHF
TRBV6-2/TRBV6-3	TRBD2	NA	TRBJ2-1	TGTGCCAGCAGTTGGGGACTAGCGCGGGGGATCCACTCCTACAATGAGCAGTTCTTC	CASSWGLARGIHSYNEQFF
TRBV11-2	NA	NA	TRBJ1-2	TGTGCCAGCAGCTTAGATACTTATGGCTACACCTTC	CASSLDTYGYTF
TRBV12-3/TRBV12-4	TRBD1	NA	TRBJ2-7	TGTGCCAGCAGCCAAGGACAGGGTCAGTACTTC	CASSQGQGQYF
TRBV29-1	NA	NA	TRBJ1-1	TGCAGCGTAGAGCCGGGGTCGGGAGGCACTGAAGCTTTCTTT	CSVEPGSGGTEAFF
TRBV6-6	TRBD1	NA	TRBJ1-2	TGTGCCAGCAATTCCGGGACAGGGAACTATGGCTACACCTTC	CASNSGTGNYGYTF
TRBV7-2	TRBD2	NA	TRBJ2-3	TGTGCCAGCAGCTTAGCGTTGGCTAGCGGGGGCCTCACAGATACGCAGTATTTT	CASSLALASGGLTDTQYF
TRBV2	NA	NA	TRBJ1-1	TGTGCCAGCAGTGAAATTACAGGGTTGGGGACTGAAGCTTTCTTT	CASSEITGLGTEAFF
TRBV5-1	NA	NA	TRBJ1-1	TGCGCCAGCAGCTTGGCAAGGGGATCCACTGAAGCTTTCTTT	CASSLARGSTEAFF
TRBV11-3	NA	NA	TRBJ2-3	TGTGCCAGCAGCTTCCTCACAGATACGCAGTATTTT	CASSFLTDTQYF
TRBV6-5	TRBD1	NA	TRBJ1-2	TGTGCCAGCAGTTACCTCGGGGACAGCCCGGACTACACCTTC	CASSYLGDSPDYTF
TRBV6-4	NA	NA	TRBJ2-4	TGTGCCAGCAGCGCACCTCTACGCCCAGGAAACATTCAGTACTTC	CASSAPLRPGNIQYF
TRBV6-2/TRBV6-3	NA	few	TRBJ2-2	TGTGCCAGCAGTTACCGTAGACTCGCCGGGGAGCTGTTTTTT	CASSYRRLAGELFF
TRBV5-1	TRBD2	NA	TRBJ2-1	TGCGCCAGCAGCTTGGCCCAAGCGGGGGGGATCAATGAGCAGTTCTTC	CASSLAQAGGINEQFF
TRBV2	NA	NA	TRBJ1-5	TGTGCCAGCAGTGAAAGACAGGCTTCTAGCAATCAGCCCCAGCATTTT	CASSERQASSNQPQHF
TRBV7-2	TRBD1	NA	TRBJ1-6	TGTGCCAGCAGCTTAAGGCTGGGACAGGCCCATCCGGCCCTCCACTTT	CASSLRLGQAHPALHF
TRBV5-4	NA	NA	TRBJ1-2	TGTGCCAGCAGCTTGGTCTTCGGGGAGGATGGCTACACCTTC	CASSLVFGEDGYTF
TRBV4-1	NA	NA	TRBJ1-2	TGCGCCAGCAGCGTTAGGGGCGCAAGCTATGGCTACACCTTC	CASSVRGASYGYTF
TRBV9	NA	NA	TRBJ1-3	TGTGCCAGCAGTGAAGGGGGGGACATGGGAAACACCATATATTTT	CASSEGGDMGNTIYF
TRBV4-1	TRBD1	NA	TRBJ1-4	TGCGCCAGCAGCTACGTCCAGGACAGGGGTGACGAAAAACTGTTTTTT	CASSYVQDRGDEKLFF
TRBV11-2	NA	NA	TRBJ1-4	TGTGCCAGCAGCTCTCGCTTGTCAGGGGCTACTGCAACTAATGAAAAACTGTTTTTT	CASSSRLSGATATNEKLFF
TRBV19	NA	NA	TRBJ1-6	TGTGCCAGCAACACTGACAGAAGATATAATTCACCCCTCCACTTT	CASNTDRRYNSPLHF
TRBV7-2	TRBD1	NA	TRBJ1-4	TGTGCCAGCAGCGCCCTCCTTCCGGGACAGGGGGGTCTGCTGGAAAAACTGTTTTTT	CASSALLPGQGGLLEKLFF
TRBV5-8	TRBD1	NA	TRBJ1-5	TGTGCCAGCAGCCCGACAGGGGCAAGCAATCAGCCCCAGCATTTT	CASSPTGASNQPQHF
TRBV4-1	TRBD1	NA	TRBJ1-4	TGCGCCAGCAGCCAGATCCGAACCATACAGGGGAAGGAGGAAAAACTGTTTTTT	CASSQIRTIQGKEEKLFF
TRBV19	NA	NA	TRBJ2-7	TGTGCCAGTAGTATTATTCCCAGGGCTTCCTCCTACGAGCAGTACTTC	CASSIIPRASSYEQYF
TRBV24-1	NA	NA	TRBJ2-7	TGTGCCACCAGTGATGAGGGTAAAGATAGCGAGCAGTACTTC	CATSDEGKDSEQYF
TRBV5-4	TRBD2	few	TRBJ2-1	TGTGCCAGCAGCTTTCCCAGCGGGGGGGCCGTGGATGAGCAGTTCTTC	CASSFPSGGAVDEQFF
TRBV10-3	TRBD1	NA	TRBJ2-7	TGTGCCATCAGTACCCGGGACAGGGGGCTCTACGAGCAGTACTTC	CAISTRDRGLYEQYF
TRBV6-2/TRBV6-3	NA	NA	TRBJ1-5	TGTGCCAGCAGCCACAGGGTTCAGCCCCAGCATTTT	CASSHRVQPQHF
TRBV11-2	NA	NA	TRBJ2-1	TGTGCCAGCTCAACTCAGGGGCTAGCGGACTACAATGAGCAGTTCTTC	CASSTQGLADYNEQFF
TRBV7-3	TRBD1	NA	TRBJ2-2	TGTGCCAGCAGGAGGACAGGGGAGAACACCGGGGAGCTGTTTTTT	CASRRTGENTGELFF
TRBV9	NA	NA	TRBJ1-2	TGTGCCAGCAGCGTCGAGACAGACTATGGCTACACCTTC	CASSVETDYGYTF
TRBV5-1	TRBD1	once	TRBJ2-7	TGCGCCAGCAGCATTGACAGGGGATACGAGCAGTACTTC	CASSIDRGYEQYF
TRBV7-2	TRBD1	NA	TRBJ1-6	TGTGCCAGCAGCTTAGTGCCGGGACAGGGGAATTCACCCCTCCACTTT	CASSLVPGQGNSPLHF
TRBV30	TRBD1	NA	TRBJ1-2	TGTGCCGGAACCGACAGGGAAGGTGGCTACACCTTC	CAGTDREGGYTF
TRBV28	NA	NA	TRBJ2-7	TGTGCCAGCAGTTTACCCCCCAACACAGAGCAGTACTTC	CASSLPPNTEQYF
TRBV19	TRBD1	NA	TRBJ1-5	TGTGCCAGTAGGACAACCGGGACAGAGAATCAGCCCCAGCATTTT	CASRTTGTENQPQHF
TRBV28	NA	NA	TRBJ1-1	TGTGCCAGCAGACCAGGGCCCCTCGACACTGAAGCTTTCTTT	CASRPGPLDTEAFF